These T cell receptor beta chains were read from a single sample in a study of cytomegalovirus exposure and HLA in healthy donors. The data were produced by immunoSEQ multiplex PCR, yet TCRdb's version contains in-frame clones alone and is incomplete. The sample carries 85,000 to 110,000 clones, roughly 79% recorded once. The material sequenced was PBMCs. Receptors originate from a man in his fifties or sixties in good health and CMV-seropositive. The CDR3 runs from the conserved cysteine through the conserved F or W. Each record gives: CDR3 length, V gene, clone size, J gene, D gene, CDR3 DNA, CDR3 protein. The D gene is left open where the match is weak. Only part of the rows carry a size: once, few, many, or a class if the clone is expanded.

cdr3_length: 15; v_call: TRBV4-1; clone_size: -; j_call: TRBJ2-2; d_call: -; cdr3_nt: TGCGCCAGCAGCTTTCGACAAGCTCCTGACGGGGAGCTGTTTTTT; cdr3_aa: CASSFRQAPDGELFF
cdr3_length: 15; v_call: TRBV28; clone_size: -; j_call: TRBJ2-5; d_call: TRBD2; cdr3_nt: TGTGCCAGCAGTAAGACTAGCGGGAGTTTGGAGACCCAGTACTTC; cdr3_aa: CASSKTSGSLETQYF
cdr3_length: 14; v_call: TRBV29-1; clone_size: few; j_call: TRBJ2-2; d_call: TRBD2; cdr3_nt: TGCAGCGTTGGTACTAGCGGGAGGGGCGGGGAGCTGTTTTTT; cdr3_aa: CSVGTSGRGGELFF
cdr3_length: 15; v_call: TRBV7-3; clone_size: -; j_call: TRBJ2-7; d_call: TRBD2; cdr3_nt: TGTGCCAGCAGCTCTGGGGCGGGAGGAGATTGGGAGCAGTACTTC; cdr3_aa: CASSSGAGGDWEQYF
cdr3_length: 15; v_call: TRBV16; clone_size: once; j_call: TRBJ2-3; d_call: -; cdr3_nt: TGTGCCAGCAGCGGACAGTCGACAAGCACAGATACGCAGTATTTT; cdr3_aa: CASSGQSTSTDTQYF
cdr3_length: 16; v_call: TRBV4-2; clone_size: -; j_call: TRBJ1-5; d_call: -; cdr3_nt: TGTGCCAGCAGCCAAGTTTTGGGCAATAGCAATCAGCCCCAGCATTTT; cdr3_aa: CASSQVLGNSNQPQHF
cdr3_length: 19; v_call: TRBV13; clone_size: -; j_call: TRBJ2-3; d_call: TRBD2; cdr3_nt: TGTGCCAGCAGACTCACCGGGACTAGCATTCCCTTGAATACAGATACGCAGTATTTT; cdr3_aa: CASRLTGTSIPLNTDTQYF
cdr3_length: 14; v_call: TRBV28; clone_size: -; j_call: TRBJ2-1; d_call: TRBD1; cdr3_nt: TGTGCCAGCAGGCCCGTAACTGACAGGGTACATCAGTTCTTC; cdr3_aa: CASRPVTDRVHQFF
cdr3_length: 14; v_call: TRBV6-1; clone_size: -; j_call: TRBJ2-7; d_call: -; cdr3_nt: TGTGCCAGCACCCGAGAGGACAGCTCCTACGAGCAGTACTTC; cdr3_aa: CASTREDSSYEQYF
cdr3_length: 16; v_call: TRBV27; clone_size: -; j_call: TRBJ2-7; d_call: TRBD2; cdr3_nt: TGTGCCAGCAGTCCACCCTCCGGGACTAGCGACTACGAGCAGTACTTC; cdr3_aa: CASSPPSGTSDYEQYF
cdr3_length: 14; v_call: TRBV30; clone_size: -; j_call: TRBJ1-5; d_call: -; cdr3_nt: TGTGCCCGGAGTGAATCAGGGGCCAATCAGCCCCAGCATTTT; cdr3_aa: CARSESGANQPQHF
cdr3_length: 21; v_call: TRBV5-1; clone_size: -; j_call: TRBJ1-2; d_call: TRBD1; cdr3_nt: TGCGCCAGCAGCCCAATTATGACCCGACAGGGGGCGAACCCAGCCAACTATGGCTACACCTTC; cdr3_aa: CASSPIMTRQGANPANYGYTF
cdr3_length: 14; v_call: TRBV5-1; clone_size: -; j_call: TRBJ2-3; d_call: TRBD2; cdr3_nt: TGCGCCAGCAGCCCGGGAGGCGACACAGATACGCAGTATTTT; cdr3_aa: CASSPGGDTDTQYF